The clone carrying this T cell receptor (beta chain) is classed as medium-sized by frequency. The antigen is undetermined. Triplicate sorts of 290,000 or so cells per CD8+ subset. The sample belongs to a study of CXCR3-negative and CXCR3-positive naive CD8 T cells. Overall study findings and caveats: Diversity ran similarly high across both naive subsets but far lower in memory CD8+ cells. Cryopreservation partially decreased CXCR3 expression, and most assays used fresh PBMCs.

Researchers prepared the TRB cDNA libraries using 5' RACE with UMI labels. TCRdb re-called the 5' RACE reads and gives one entry per CDR3 protein, without DNA. The sample includes about 9,600 distinct CDR3 sequences. The receptor was derived from a human donor in good health. Some clones in this sample may be carry-over from other donors' samples. The sequencing sample was made of naive CXCR3- CD8+ T cells from blood. Noted subset: CD45RO-CCR7+CD27+CD95- naive CD8+ T cells lacking CXCR3 (TNR3-).

The CDR3 is CASSLVPFPDRGYTF. The chain recombines TRBV7-2 with TRBJ1-2; TCRdb lists TRBD1, though no DNA is available to test this call. This CDR3 has 15 residues. CDR1 and CDR2 from the germline V gene are SGHTA and FQGNSA.